This TCR beta chain was obtained from a study of cytomegalovirus exposure and HLA in healthy donors. A remark on this clone: Its antigen is unidentified.

Whole-study findings and limits: There were 164 TCR beta chains listed as cytomegalovirus-associated. A later analysis associated approximately 17,000 TCR beta sequences with HLA alleles at a 0.05 false discovery rate. Per a later analysis, HLA-associated TCR beta chains showed more clonal expansion than other, equally common TCR beta chains.

PCR involved 60 Vbeta and 13 Jbeta primers. Method: immunoSEQ multiplex PCR; TCRdb's copy keeps in-frame clones and lacks some. The profile covers 150,000 or so clones, with 73% appearing a single time and approximately 1.8% taken by the ten largest. V was pared by 4 bases and J by 0 bases, with 4 bases between. This CDR3 has 13 residues. Germline-derived CDR1 and CDR2 are WSHSY and SAAADI. The origin of this receptor is a woman younger than 30 in good health and CMV-seronegative. The sequencing input was PBMCs. This sequence joins TRBV10-2 and TRBJ1-3; D gene uncertain. CDR3 sequence (DNA): TGCGCCAGCAGTGCCTCCTCTGGAAACACCATATATTTT. Its translation: CASSASSGNTIYF.